Here is one TCR beta chain with its context. This sample was included in a study of cytomegalovirus exposure and HLA in healthy donors. The V gene's germline CDR1 is LNHNV and CDR2 YYDKDF (reference sequence). V was clipped by 1 base and J by 1 base, with 23 bases between them. The CDR3 totals 20 residues. Primers included in the PCR were 60 Vbeta and 13 Jbeta primers. Produced via immunoSEQ multiplex PCR; TCRdb's table is partial and in-frame only. Altogether some 150,000 clones are present, roughly four fifths being singletons, with the ten largest covering less than 2%. The V gene is TRBV15, the J gene TRBJ2-1; D possibly corresponds to TRBD2 (8 bases). The sequence was obtained from a female donor in good health and CMV-seropositive. Sequences were obtained from PBMCs. The CDR3 region has the DNA TGTGCCACCAGCAGAGGAGGAGGGGGCGGCGGGAGGAAATCCTACAATGAGCAGTTCTTC. Translated: CATSRGGGGGGRKSYNEQFF.